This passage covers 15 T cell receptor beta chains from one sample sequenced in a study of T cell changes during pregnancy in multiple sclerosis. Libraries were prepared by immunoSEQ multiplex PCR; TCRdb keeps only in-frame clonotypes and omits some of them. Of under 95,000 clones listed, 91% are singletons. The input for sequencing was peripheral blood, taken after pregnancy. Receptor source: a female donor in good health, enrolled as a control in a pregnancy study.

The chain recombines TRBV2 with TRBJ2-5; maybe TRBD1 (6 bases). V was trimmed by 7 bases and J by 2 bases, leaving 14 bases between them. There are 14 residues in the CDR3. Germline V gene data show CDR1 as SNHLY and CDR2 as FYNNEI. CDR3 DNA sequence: TGTGCCAGCATGCGGACAGAAAATCAAGAGACCCAGTACTTC. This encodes CASMRTENQETQYF.

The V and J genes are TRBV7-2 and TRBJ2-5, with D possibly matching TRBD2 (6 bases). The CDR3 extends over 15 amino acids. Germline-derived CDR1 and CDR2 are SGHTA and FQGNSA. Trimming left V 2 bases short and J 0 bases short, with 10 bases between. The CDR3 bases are TGTGCCAGCAGCTTAATCGCGGGAAACCAAGAGACCCAGTACTTC. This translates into CASSLIAGNQETQYF.

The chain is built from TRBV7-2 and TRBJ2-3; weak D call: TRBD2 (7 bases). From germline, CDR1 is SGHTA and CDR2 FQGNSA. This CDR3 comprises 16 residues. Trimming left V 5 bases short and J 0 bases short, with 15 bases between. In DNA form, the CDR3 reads TGTGCCAGCAGCCTCCTCGGGGGGCCTAGCACAGATACGCAGTATTTT. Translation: CASSLLGGPSTDTQYF.

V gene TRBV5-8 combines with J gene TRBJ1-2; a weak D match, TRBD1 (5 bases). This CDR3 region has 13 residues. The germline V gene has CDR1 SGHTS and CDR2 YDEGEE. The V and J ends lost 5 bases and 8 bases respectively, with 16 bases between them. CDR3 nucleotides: TGTGCCAGCAGTTTACAGGTCACCGAGGGCTACACCTTC. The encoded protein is CASSLQVTEGYTF.

CDR3 sequence reads: CSTPGGQGSMNTEAFF. The CDR3 DNA reads as TGCAGCACCCCCGGAGGGCAGGGTTCAATGAACACTGAAGCTTTCTTT. The chain combines TRBV29-1 with TRBJ1-1; tentatively, D is TRBD1 (5 bases). The germline gives CDR1 SQVTM, CDR2 ANQGSEA. The CDR3 totals 16 residues. The ends were cut back, 8 bases at V and 0 bases at J, with 22 bases in the middle.

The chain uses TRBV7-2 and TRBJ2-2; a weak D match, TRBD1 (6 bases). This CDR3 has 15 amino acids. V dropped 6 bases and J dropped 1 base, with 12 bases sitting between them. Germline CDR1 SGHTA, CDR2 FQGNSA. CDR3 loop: CASRTPGQNTGELFF. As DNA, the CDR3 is TGTGCCAGCAGAACCCCGGGACAGAACACCGGGGAGCTGTTTTTT.

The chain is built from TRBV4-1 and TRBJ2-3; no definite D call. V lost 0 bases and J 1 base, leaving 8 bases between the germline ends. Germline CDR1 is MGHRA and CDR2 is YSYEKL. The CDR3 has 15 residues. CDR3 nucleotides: TGCGCCAGCAGCCAAGAATCCGTCCGCACAGATACGCAGTATTTT. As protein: CASSQESVRTDTQYF.

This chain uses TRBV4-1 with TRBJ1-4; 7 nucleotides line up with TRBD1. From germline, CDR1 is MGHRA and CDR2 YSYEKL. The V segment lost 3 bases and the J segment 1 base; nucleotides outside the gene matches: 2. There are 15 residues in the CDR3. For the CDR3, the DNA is TGCGCCAGCAGCCACAGACAGGGAACTAATGAAAAACTGTTTTTT. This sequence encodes CASSHRQGTNEKLFF.

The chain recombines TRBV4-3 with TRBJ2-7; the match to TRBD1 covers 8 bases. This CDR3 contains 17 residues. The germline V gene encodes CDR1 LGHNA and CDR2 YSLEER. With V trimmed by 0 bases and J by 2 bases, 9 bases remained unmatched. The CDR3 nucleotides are TGCGCCAGCAGCCAAGACCGACAGGGGCCGAAGCCCTACGAGCAGTACTTC. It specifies CASSQDRQGPKPYEQYF.

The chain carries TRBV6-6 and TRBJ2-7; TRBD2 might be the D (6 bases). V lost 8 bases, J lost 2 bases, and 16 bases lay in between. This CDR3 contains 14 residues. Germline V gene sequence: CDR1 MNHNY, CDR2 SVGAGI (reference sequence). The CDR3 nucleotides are TGTGCCAGCCACGAGGGTTCGGGAGCCTACGAGCAGTACTTC. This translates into CASHEGSGAYEQYF.

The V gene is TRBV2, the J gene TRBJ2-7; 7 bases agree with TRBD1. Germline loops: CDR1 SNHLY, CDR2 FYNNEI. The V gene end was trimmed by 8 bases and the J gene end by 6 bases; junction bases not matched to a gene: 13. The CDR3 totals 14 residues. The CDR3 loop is CASRPGGRLGEQYF. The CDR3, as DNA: TGTGCCAGCCGCCCAGGGGGAAGGCTGGGCGAGCAGTACTTC.

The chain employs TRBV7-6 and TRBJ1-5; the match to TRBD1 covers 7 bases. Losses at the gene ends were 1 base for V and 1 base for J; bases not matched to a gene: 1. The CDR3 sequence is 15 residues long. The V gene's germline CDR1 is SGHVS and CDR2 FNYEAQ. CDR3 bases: TGTGCCAGCAGCTTAGGACAGGGAAGCAATCAGCCCCAGCATTTT. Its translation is CASSLGQGSNQPQHF.

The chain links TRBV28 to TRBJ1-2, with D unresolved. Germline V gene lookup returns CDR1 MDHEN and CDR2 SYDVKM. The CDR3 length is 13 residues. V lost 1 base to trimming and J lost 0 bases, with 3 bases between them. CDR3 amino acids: CASSLSANYGYTF. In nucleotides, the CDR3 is TGTGCCAGCAGTTTATCAGCTAACTATGGCTACACCTTC.

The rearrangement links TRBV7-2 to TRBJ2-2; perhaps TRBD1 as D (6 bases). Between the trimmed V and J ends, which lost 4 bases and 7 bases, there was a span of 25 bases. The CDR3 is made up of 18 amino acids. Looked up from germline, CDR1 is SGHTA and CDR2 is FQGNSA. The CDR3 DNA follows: TGTGCCAGCAGCTCGTCACCACAGGGACCACGTAGTAGCGGGGAGCTGTTTTTT. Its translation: CASSSSPQGPRSSGELFF.

CDR3 sequence reads: CASLSTETNEKLFF. The CDR3 nucleotides are TGTGCCAGCTTGTCGACAGAGACTAATGAAAAACTGTTTTTT. This chain connects TRBV18 to TRBJ1-4; perhaps TRBD1 as D (5 bases). CDR3 length equals 14 residues. Per germline, CDR1 KGHSH and CDR2 LQKENI. V was trimmed by 7 bases and J by 2 bases, leaving 11 bases between them.